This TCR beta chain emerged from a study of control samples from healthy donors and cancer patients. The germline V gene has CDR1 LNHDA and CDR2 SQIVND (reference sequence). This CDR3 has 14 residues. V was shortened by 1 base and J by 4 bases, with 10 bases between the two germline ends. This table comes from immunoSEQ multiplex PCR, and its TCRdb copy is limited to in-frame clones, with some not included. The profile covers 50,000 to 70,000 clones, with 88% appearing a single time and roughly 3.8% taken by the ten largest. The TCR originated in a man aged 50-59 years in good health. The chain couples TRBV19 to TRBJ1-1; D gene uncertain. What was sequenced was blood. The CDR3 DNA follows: TGTGCCAGTAGTATAGGCGTACGGTCCACTGAAGCTTTCTTT. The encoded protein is CASSIGVRSTEAFF.